This T cell receptor (beta chain) was sequenced during a study of T cells after yellow fever vaccination (dated by TCRdb to between 2019 and 2020). A note on the overall study: The SMART-Seq v4 Ultra Low Input RNA kit was used to prepare libraries from fractions with low cell numbers. The cohort comprised two healthy male donors, one aged 18 to 30 and one aged 30 to 39 years. Blood samples were taken at several timepoints before and after primary and secondary immunization, and bulk PBMC replicates and cell subsets were isolated. To track T-cell clones before and after primary and booster YFV17D yellow fever vaccination, bulk TCR alpha and beta repertoires were sequenced longitudinally. The research as a whole found: The study included only two donors, which limits how far the findings can be generalized. Because abundant contaminating clonotypes from the bulk population could be contained in FACS-sorted repertoires, computational filtering was required. Most clones expanded after primary vaccination were re-detected after the booster (about 95% of CD4 and roughly 85% of CD8), suggesting broad memory maintenance. A small fraction of clonotypes appeared in both the CD4 and CD8 compartments, likely as a result of convergent recombination. The secondary T-cell response was weaker than the primary response but faster, peaking on day 5 instead of day 15.

Comment on this clonotype: Its antigen remains unidentified. Base qualities are not provided; no much larger clone lies one nucleotide away.

The treatment or condition label of this sample denotes: live attenuated yellow fever vaccine strain. At every blood-draw timepoint, two biological replicates of bulk PBMCs were collected. A standard Ficoll-Paque protocol was used to isolate PBMCs from peripheral blood. RNA was extracted with TriZol from bulk PBMCs, CD4 and CD8 fractions, and dextramer-positive and dextramer-negative fractions. V lost 0 bases and J lost 0 bases; the stretch between them is 11 bases long. Inclusive of the bounding cysteine and phenylalanine, the CDR3 is 16 residues long. Just CDR3 DNA is preserved here, 48 bases in frame from base 1. From a lookup of the germline V gene, CDR1 and CDR2 are LGHNA and YSLEER. TCR cDNA was synthesized by 5'RACE template switching, which introduced a universal primer site and unique molecular identifiers. Priming of cDNA synthesis was performed from both the TCR alpha and TCR beta constant segments. Library amplification involved two PCR steps, and the second step added sample barcodes and sequencing adapters. Sequencing of libraries was done on Illumina HiSeq 2500 (2x100 bp) or NovaSeq (2x150 bp). In the authors' own workflow: MIGEC was used to demultiplex reads and collapse the reads into UMI consensus sequences, and MiXCR was used for V(D)J alignment. Clonotypes responding to the vaccine were identified with edgeR on replicate PBMC samples, with the criteria of FDR below 0.01 and a log2 fold change above 5 up to day 15. Each bulk clonotype was labeled CD4 or CD8 based on which sequenced repertoire, CD4 or CD8, contained the clonotype at higher abundance. TCRdb trimmed public reads at Q25 via fastp, called clones via MiXCR and kept in-frame beta chains. Rows with one shared CDR3 protein collapse into an entry with the most common genes and DNA. The V and J calls reflect TCRdb's pipeline rather than the authors' work. The sample data list about 320,000 distinct CDR3 sequences, and around 6.8% of these were observed just once. 15% to 20% of the sample is held by the ten biggest clonotypes.

The origin of this receptor is a man aged 18 to 35 who received the YFV17D yellow fever vaccine. Sequencing used PBMCs, obtained around 45 days after the first yellow fever vaccination. The rearrangement combines TRBV4-3 with TRBJ1-1; the D gene remains uncertain. The CDR3 region: CASSQEVMQVNTEAFF. The nucleotides read TGCGCCAGCAGCCAAGAGGTCATGCAGGTGAACACTGAAGCTTTCTTT.